The next 2 T cell receptor beta chains were all read from a single sample in a study of T cell changes during pregnancy in multiple sclerosis. TCRdb's copy holds only in-frame clones and misses some; the assay was immunoSEQ multiplex PCR. The sample contains fewer than 40,000 clones, about 91% of which appear only once. The material sequenced was CD8+ T cells from peripheral blood mononuclear cells, taken after pregnancy. These receptors all come from a female donor with multiple sclerosis, enrolled in a pregnancy study.

The sample holds one count of this clone. The chain uses TRBV28 and TRBJ1-5; D possibly corresponds to TRBD1 (6 bases). V was cut by 3 bases and J by 9 bases, with 15 bases left in between. CDR1 MDHEN and CDR2 SYDVKM come from the germline V gene. The CDR3 totals 14 residues. This CDR3 is CASSFGQPGRPQHF. The CDR3 nucleotides are TGTGCCAGCAGTTTCGGACAGCCTGGGAGGCCCCAGCATTTT.

The J gene is TRBJ2-7, the V gene TRBV7-3; tentatively, D is TRBD1 (6 bases). The germline gives CDR1 SGHTA, CDR2 FQGTGA. The CDR3 runs to 15 residues. V dropped 1 base and J dropped 6 bases, with 16 bases sitting between them. CDR3 nucleotides: TGTGCCAGCAGCTTAAACGGCGGCAGGGGTGGCGAGCAGTACTTC. Protein sequence: CASSLNGGRGGEQYF.